This T cell receptor beta chain was captured by sequencing in a study of molecular identifiers for immune sequencing clone quantification. This clonotype showed up many times. Its cognate antigen is unknown. A CD8+CD4-CCR7+CD45RA+ phenotype served as the sorting definition for naive CD8 T cells. This CDR3 is 13 amino acids long. The germline CDR1 and CDR2 sequences are MGHRA and YSYEKL. V was shortened by 6 bases and J by 3 bases, with 10 bases between the two germline ends. General study findings and limits: Because of identical TCR molecules sharing a barcode, sizes of highly expanded clones could be underestimated. Clonotypes surpassing 20 RNA copies contained over 98% of effector molecules, versus under 1% in naive cells.

Preparation methods for the bulk TCR libraries were those previously described, with listed TCR primers. TCRdb passed the PCR reads through MiXCR, listing each CDR3 protein once. The data hold 400,000 to 600,000 distinct CDR3 sequences, with less than 30% observed a single time. The chain recombines TRBV4-1 with TRBJ2-3; possibly TRBD1 for D (6 bases). The sample comprised naive CD8+ T cells from blood, with Jurkat cell RNA spiked in. The subset denotes: FACS-sorted CD8+CD4-CCR7+CD45RA+ naive T cells. The sequence derives from a human donor in good health. Some libraries in this study had Jurkat cell RNA spiked in. The CDR3 DNA follows: TGCGCCAGCAGAGAGGGGGTAACAGATACGCAGTATTTT. Residues: CASREGVTDTQYF.